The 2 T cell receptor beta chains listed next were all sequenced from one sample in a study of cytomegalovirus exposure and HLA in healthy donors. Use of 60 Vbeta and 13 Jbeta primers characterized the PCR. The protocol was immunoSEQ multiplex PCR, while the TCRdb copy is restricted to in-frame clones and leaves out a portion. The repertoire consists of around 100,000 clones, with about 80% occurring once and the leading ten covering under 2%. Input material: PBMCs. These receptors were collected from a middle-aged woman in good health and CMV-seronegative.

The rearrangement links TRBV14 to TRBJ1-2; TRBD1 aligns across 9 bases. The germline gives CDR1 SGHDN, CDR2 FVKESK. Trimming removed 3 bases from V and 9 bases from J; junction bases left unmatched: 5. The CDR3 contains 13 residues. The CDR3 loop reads CASSHGQGISYTF. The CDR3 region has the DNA TGTGCCAGCAGCCACGGACAGGGGATAAGCTACACCTTC.

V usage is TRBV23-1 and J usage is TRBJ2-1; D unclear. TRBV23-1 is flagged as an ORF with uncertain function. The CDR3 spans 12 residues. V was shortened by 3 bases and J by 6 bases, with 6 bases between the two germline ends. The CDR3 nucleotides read TGCGCCAGCAGTCATGAGGTCAATGAGCAGTTCTTC. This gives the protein CASSHEVNEQFF.